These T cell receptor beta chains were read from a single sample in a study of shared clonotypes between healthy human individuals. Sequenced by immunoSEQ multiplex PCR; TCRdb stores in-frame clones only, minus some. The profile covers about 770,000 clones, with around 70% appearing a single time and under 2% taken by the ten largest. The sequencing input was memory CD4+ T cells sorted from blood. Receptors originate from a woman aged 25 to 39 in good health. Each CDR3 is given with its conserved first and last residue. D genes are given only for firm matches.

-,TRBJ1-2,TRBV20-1,CSARSGRIF
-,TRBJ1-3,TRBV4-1,CASSQDGGTGFSGNTIYF
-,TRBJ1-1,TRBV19,CASSIDDQVNTEAFF
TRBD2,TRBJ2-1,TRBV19,CASTPGLGYNEQFF
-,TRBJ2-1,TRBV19,CASTPPGDNEQFF
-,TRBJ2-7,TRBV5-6,CASAKRDTLPGKYF
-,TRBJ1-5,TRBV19,CASGLGERQPQHF
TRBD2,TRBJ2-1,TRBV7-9,CASSLAGVEYEQFF
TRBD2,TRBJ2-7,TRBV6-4,CASLPGSGRARYEQYF
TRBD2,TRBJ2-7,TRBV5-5,CASSPGLAIEQYF
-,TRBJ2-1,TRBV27,CASSSKERDNNEQFF
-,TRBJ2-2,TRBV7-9,CASSLIVGAQTGELFF
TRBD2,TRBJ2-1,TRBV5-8,CASSSEASGRANEQFF
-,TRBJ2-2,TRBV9,CASSPGETSWELFF
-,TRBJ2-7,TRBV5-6,CASSLLGRDYEQYF
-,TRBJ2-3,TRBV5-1,CASSIPPADTQYF
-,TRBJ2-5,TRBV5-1,CASSFIVGETQYF
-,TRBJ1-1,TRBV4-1,CASSQDKGRIQENTEAFF
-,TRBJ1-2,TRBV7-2,CASSLGIANYGYTF
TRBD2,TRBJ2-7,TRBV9,CASSVNAGGRVYEQYF
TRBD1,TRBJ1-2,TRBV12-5,CASGLGTGNYGYTF
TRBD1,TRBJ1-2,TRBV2,CASDEGGGTVYGYTF
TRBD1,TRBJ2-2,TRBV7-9,CASSSGTGTGELFF
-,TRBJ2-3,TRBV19,CASSGRLADTQYF
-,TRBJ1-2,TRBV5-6,CASSLLPGIDGYTF
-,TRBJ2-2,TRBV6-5,CASRKRDINTGELFF
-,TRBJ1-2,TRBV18,CASSPTVDYGYTF
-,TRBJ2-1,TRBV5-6,CASSRLVRDYNEQFF
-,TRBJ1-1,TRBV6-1,CASSEGPGAMNTEAFF
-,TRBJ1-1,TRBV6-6,CASSYPGQSNTEAFF
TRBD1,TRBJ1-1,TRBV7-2,CASSLAGGGYTEAFF
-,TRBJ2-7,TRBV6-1,CASSATEQGSKLEYF
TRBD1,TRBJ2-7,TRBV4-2,CASSHATTGPVYEQYF
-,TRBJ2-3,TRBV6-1,CAGRAARNADTQYF
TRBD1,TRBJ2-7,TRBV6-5,CASSSAPGQGYEQYF
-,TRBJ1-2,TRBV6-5,CASSGGTLGYTF
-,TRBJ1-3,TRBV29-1,CSANTGSGNTIYF
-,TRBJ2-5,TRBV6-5,CASSYGGAGTQYF
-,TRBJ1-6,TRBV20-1,CSAGRRALHF
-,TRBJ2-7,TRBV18,CASSTGYEQYF
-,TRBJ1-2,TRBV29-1,CSVVSSAKGYTF
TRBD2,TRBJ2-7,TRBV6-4,CASTSGSPYEQYF
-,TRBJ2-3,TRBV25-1,CASLQGPDTQYF
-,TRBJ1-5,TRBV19,CASSIVRGWGNQPQHF